This T cell receptor (beta chain) appears in the sequencing data of a study of neurological immune-mediated disorders. Regarding the study as a whole: Multiple sclerosis was found to have the least TCR clonal expansion, below healthy controls, and HTLV-1-associated myelopathy the most.

V lost 7 bases, J lost 5 bases, and 8 bases lay in between. Germline V lookup: CDR1 MGHDK, CDR2 SYGVNS. CDR3 length equals 11 residues. This clonotype has at least ten counts. Its specificity is unknown. Each CDR3 protein is one row after TCRdb ran MiXCR on the 5' RACE reads. The data hold 40,000 or so distinct CDR3 sequences, with nearly 7.5% observed a single time. V and J are TRBV25-1 and TRBJ2-5; D remains ambiguous. Input material: PBMCs. The receptor comes from a woman aged 40-49 years in good health. CDR3 sequence (DNA): TGTGCCAGCACCGGTGTGGAGACCCAGTACTTC. Amino acid sequence: CASTGVETQYF.